A selection of T cell receptor beta chains follows, all from one sample in a study of blood T cell repertoires in COVID-19. Generated by immunoSEQ multiplex PCR, the TCRdb table keeps only in-frame clones and is missing some. The table records approximately 85,000 clones, about nine tenths of them present only once. The specimen sequenced was peripheral blood. The receptors come from a man aged 50 to 60 with active or convalescent COVID-19. The CDR3 runs from the conserved cysteine through the conserved F or W. Clone sizes are given selectively: once, few, many, or a class where the clone is expanded.

TRBJ1-2,.,TRBV9,CASSVGLDRSGYTF
TRBJ2-4,once,TRBV28,CASSPRLEVGAKNIQYF
TRBJ1-2,.,TRBV18,CASSPGTANYGYTF
TRBJ1-4,.,TRBV6-1,CASSEGAGAEKLFF
TRBJ2-3,.,TRBV14,CASSRRLAGDVQDTQYF
TRBJ2-5,.,TRBV7-7,CASSQTNQAGGRETQYF
TRBJ2-2,.,TRBV24-1,CATSDRTSGEVGELFF
TRBJ1-3,.,TRBV19,CASSIQEASGNTIYF
TRBJ1-5,.,TRBV7-2,CASSLYPNQPQHF
TRBJ2-7,.,TRBV2,CASSALQHEQYF
TRBJ2-2,once,TRBV11-3,CASSASRTNTGELFF
TRBJ2-3,once,TRBV7-9,CASSVLRSRGKREGDTQYF
TRBJ2-1,once,TRBV19,CASSSGLAGRSYNEQFF
TRBJ2-4,.,TRBV6-5,CASSYSTSGRYIQYF
TRBJ2-1,.,TRBV3-1/TRBV3-2,CASSQDRGTGSYNEQFF
TRBJ1-5,.,TRBV10-2,CASSEGARQPQHF
TRBJ2-7,.,TRBV6-1,CASSERVAGVSDEQYF
TRBJ2-6,.,TRBV10-3,CAISPGTGAGANVLTF
TRBJ1-1,.,TRBV4-2,CASSQERGTHTEAFF
TRBJ2-3,.,TRBV3-1/TRBV3-2,CASSLQGKRGTDTQYF
TRBJ1-5,.,TRBV12-3/TRBV12-4,CASSLGGHQPQHF
TRBJ2-1,.,TRBV5-4,CASSSAGDNEQFF
TRBJ1-2,.,TRBV11-2,CASSPFAGTGESDGYTF
TRBJ2-1,.,TRBV11-3,CASSLGGASGNEQFF
TRBJ2-5,.,TRBV11-2,CASSLDLGGAWETQYF
TRBJ2-2,.,TRBV3-1/TRBV3-2,CASSQTSDTGELFF
TRBJ2-1,.,TRBV18,CASSNQGDLSGGKQFF
TRBJ2-2,.,TRBV18,CASSSRTGGSTGELFF
TRBJ2-7,.,TRBV11-2,CASSARQGASYEQYF
TRBJ2-3,once,TRBV11-2,CASTAGLAGAHGGDTQYF
TRBJ2-1,.,TRBV5-4,CASSLGGRGNEQFF
TRBJ1-5,once,TRBV6-5,CASAGTGDQPQHF
TRBJ2-3,.,TRBV9,CASSVGGQGVTDTQYF
TRBJ2-1,.,TRBV29-1,CSVLNRRGGMNEQFF
TRBJ2-7,.,TRBV6-1,CASSERGQTYEQYF
TRBJ1-4,few,TRBV3-1/TRBV3-2,CASSQTDEKLFF
TRBJ2-1,.,TRBV19,CASSIASGSPNEQFF
TRBJ1-1,once,TRBV3-1/TRBV3-2,CASSPDRTGRTEAFF
TRBJ1-2,few,TRBV24-1,CATSDAGQVNYGYTF
TRBJ2-2,.,TRBV3-1/TRBV3-2,CASSQEGVPIAGELFF
TRBJ2-2,.,TRBV6-5,CASSYSGSRGGELFF
TRBJ2-5,.,TRBV27,CASSLSGGGWETQYF
TRBJ2-2,.,TRBV13,CASRYTGTGDIGELFF
TRBJ1-5,.,TRBV18,CASSPQNSNQPQHF
TRBJ2-3,once,TRBV7-6,CASSLRPAGSTDTQYF
TRBJ1-1,.,TRBV7-8,CASSFGVTEAFF
TRBJ2-3,.,TRBV14,CASSQPQGVTDTQYF
TRBJ2-2,once,TRBV25-1,CASSEWGGGNTGELFF
TRBJ1-1,.,TRBV3-1/TRBV3-2,CASSQTRNTEAFF
TRBJ1-1,.,TRBV7-9,CASSLALSVSNTEAFF
TRBJ2-5,.,TRBV12-3/TRBV12-4,CASTQRGQETQYF
TRBJ2-6,.,TRBV7-9,CASSLPGSGANVLTF
TRBJ2-1,medium-sized,TRBV10-3,CAISTTSGSSHEQFF
TRBJ2-7,.,TRBV2,CASSEIGQGPYEQYF
TRBJ2-3,.,TRBV6-4,CASSEAGGTLGDTQYF